This passage covers 14 T cell receptor beta chains from one sample sequenced in a study of T cells in Graves' hyperthyroidism and ophthalmopathy. Researchers took RNA transcripts and amplified the TCR beta CDR3 regions from them. Carried out on the TCR CDR3, a first-round RT-PCR used the HTBI primer set. TCRdb recomputed calls from the multiplex PCR reads with MiXCR, one row per CDR3 protein. The profile shows hundreds of thousands of distinct CDR3 sequences, approximately 25% of them singletons. The specimen sequenced was blood. These receptors were taken from a woman aged 30 to 39 with Graves' ophthalmopathy.

This clonotype was seen only a few times. V usage is TRBV4-1 and J usage is TRBJ1-2; 7 bases agree with TRBD1. The CDR3 contains 16 residues. J was trimmed by 0 bases and V by 1 base; bases with no gene match: 5. Germline CDR1 and CDR2: MGHRA and YSYEKL. For the CDR3, the DNA is TGCGCCAGCAGCCAAGCTAGGGACAGAACTAACTATGGCTACACCTTC. It yields the protein CASSQARDRTNYGYTF.

The V and J genes are TRBV12-3 or TRBV12-4 and TRBJ1-2; tentative D call: TRBD1 (5 bases). The CDR3 runs to 11 residues. The ends were cut back, 7 bases at V and 14 bases at J, with 17 bases in the middle. CDR3 loop: CASTQGGAHTF. DNA of the CDR3: TGTGCCAGCACCCAGGGCGGGGCTCATACCTTC.

This clonotype was detected ten times or more. J is TRBJ1-2 and V is TRBV28, with TRBD1 identical over 7 bases. The CDR3 is 14 amino acids. V was clipped by 4 bases and J by 7 bases; unmatched bases: 9. The germline gives CDR1 MDHEN, CDR2 SYDVKM. The CDR3 region is CASSSEGTAGGYTF. The CDR3 nucleotides are TGTGCCAGCAGTTCAGAAGGGACAGCTGGTGGCTACACCTTC.

In this sample, this clonotype is medium-sized. The chain uses TRBV12-3 or TRBV12-4 and TRBJ1-2; TRBD1 aligns across 7 bases. The V gene end was trimmed by 3 bases and the J gene end by 3 bases; junction bases not matched to a gene: 4. The CDR3 covers 14 residues. CDR3 loop: CASSLTGSDYGYTF. The DNA of the CDR3 is TGTGCCAGCAGTTTGACAGGGAGTGACTATGGCTACACCTTC.

This clonotype was seen repeatedly, ten times or more. This chain joins TRBV6-5 and TRBJ2-1, with 10 positions matching TRBD1. The ends lost 5 bases at V and 5 bases at J; junction bases unmatched: 9. Looked up from germline, CDR1 is MNHEY and CDR2 is SVGAGI. The CDR3 runs to 16 residues. The CDR3 region is CASSNRDRGPHNEQFF. The CDR3 DNA is TGTGCCAGCAGTAACCGGGACAGGGGACCCCACAATGAGCAGTTCTTC.

This clonotype was detected a few times. V and J are TRBV20-1 and TRBJ1-2; D call uncertain. The germline V and J ends were trimmed by 3 bases and 2 bases, with 13 bases remaining between them. CDR3 length: 14 amino acids. The germline gives CDR1 DFQATT, CDR2 SNEGSKA (reference sequence). CDR3 nucleotides: TGCAGTGCTAGTAAAGGAGAGAAGAACTATGGCTACACCTTC. This codes for CSASKGEKNYGYTF.

This clonotype appeared many times. The chain recombines TRBV6-1 with TRBJ2-7, with 10 nucleotides matching TRBD1. The CDR3 spans 16 residues. Germline V gives CDR1 MNHNS, CDR2 SASEGT. V trimming: 5 bases; J trimming: 2 bases; junction bases outside the gene matches: 9. The chain's CDR3 is CASSRSLTGGTYEQYF. DNA of the CDR3: TGTGCCAGCAGTCGGAGCCTGACAGGGGGCACCTACGAGCAGTACTTC.

This clonotype was recorded only once. The chain links TRBV6-5 to TRBJ1-2; D is unresolved. Germline CDR1 is MNHEY and CDR2 is SVGAGI. The V gene lost 0 bases and the J gene lost 2 bases, with 13 bases spanning the gap. The CDR3 sequence is 16 residues long. CDR3 residues: CASSYSGLAGNYGYTF. The CDR3 nucleotides are TGTGCCAGCAGTTACTCGGGGTTAGCGGGGAACTATGGCTACACCTTC.

Many counts were recorded for this clonotype. This chain's CDR3 is CASSETGSSYEQYF. CDR3 DNA sequence: TGTGCCAGCAGTGAAACGGGGAGCTCCTACGAGCAGTACTTC. The chain has TRBV2 and TRBJ2-7; tentative D call: TRBD2 (5 bases). The germline CDR1 and CDR2 sequences are SNHLY and FYNNEI. The CDR3 length is 14 residues. V was trimmed by 2 bases and J by 0 bases, leaving 8 bases between them.

Ten or more counts support this clonotype. The chain employs TRBV7-2 and TRBJ1-2, with D hard to call. The V and J ends lost 3 bases and 4 bases respectively, with 9 bases between them. This CDR3 comprises 13 residues. Germline values: CDR1 SGHTA, CDR2 FQGNSA. The CDR3 region is CASSLMEIYGYTF. The DNA of the CDR3 is TGTGCCAGCAGCTTGATGGAGATCTATGGCTACACCTTC.

V is TRBV5-1 and J is TRBJ2-7, with D unresolved. Between the trimmed V and J ends, which lost 0 bases and 0 bases, there was a span of 10 bases. Germline CDR1 reads SGHRS; CDR2 reads YFSETQ. This CDR3 comprises 15 residues. CDR3 DNA: TGCGCCAGCAGCTTGGAAAGGCACAGCTCCTACGAGCAGTACTTC. Translating gives CASSLERHSSYEQYF.

This clonotype was recorded at least ten times. The chain couples TRBV2 to TRBJ1-6; TRBD1 might be the D (5 bases). V was cut by 7 bases and J by 10 bases, with 14 bases left in between. In germline, CDR1 is SNHLY, CDR2 FYNNEI. The CDR3 contains 13 residues. The CDR3 coding sequence is TGTGCCAGCATATCCCAGGGAGGATCACCCCTCCACTTT. This gives the protein CASISQGGSPLHF.

This rearrangement joins TRBV20-1 to TRBJ1-5, with D unclear. CDR1 is DFQATT and CDR2 is SNEGSKA in the germline V gene (reference sequence). This CDR3 has 13 residues. The V end lost 5 bases, the J end lost 1 base, and 9 bases lay between the germline ends. CDR3 bases: TGCAGTGCTTCCCGCCTCAGCAATCAGCCCCAGCATTTT. It specifies CSASRLSNQPQHF.

This clonotype came up many times. V is TRBV30 and J is TRBJ2-7, with a weak D call TRBD1 (6 bases). CDR3 length: 13 residues. Looked up from germline, CDR1 is GTSNPN and CDR2 is SVGIG (reference sequence). The ends were cut back, 0 bases at V and 4 bases at J, with 10 bases in the middle. The CDR3 coding sequence is TGTGCCTGGAGTGTACAGGGTAGATACGAGCAGTACTTC. It encodes CAWSVQGRYEQYF.